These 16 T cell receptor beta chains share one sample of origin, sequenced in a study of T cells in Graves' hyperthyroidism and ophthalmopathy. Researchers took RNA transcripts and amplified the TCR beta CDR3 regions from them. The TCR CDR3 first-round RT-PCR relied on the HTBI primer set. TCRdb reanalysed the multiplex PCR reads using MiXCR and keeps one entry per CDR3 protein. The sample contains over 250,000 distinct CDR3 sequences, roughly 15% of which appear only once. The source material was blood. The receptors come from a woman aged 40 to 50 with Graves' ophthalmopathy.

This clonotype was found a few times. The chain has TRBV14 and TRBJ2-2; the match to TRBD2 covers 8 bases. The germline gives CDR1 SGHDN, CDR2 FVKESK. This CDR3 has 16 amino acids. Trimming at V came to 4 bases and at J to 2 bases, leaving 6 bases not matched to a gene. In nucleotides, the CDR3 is TGTGCCAGCAGCCCCGGGAGGGAAAGAAACACCGGGGAGCTGTTTTTT. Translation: CASSPGRERNTGELFF.

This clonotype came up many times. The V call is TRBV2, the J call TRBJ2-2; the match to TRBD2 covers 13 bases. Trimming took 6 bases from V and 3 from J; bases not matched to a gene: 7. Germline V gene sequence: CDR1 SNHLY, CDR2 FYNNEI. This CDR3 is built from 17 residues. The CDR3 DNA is TGTGCCAGCAGAACGGGACTAGCGGGGCCCCACACCGGGGAGCTGTTTTTT. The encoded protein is CASRTGLAGPHTGELFF.

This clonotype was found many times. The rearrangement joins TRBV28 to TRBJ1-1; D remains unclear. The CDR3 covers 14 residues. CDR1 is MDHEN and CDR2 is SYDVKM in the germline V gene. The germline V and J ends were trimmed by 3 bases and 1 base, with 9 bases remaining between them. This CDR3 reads CASSFPPGNTEAFF. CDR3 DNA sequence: TGTGCCAGCAGTTTCCCCCCTGGGAACACTGAAGCTTTCTTT.

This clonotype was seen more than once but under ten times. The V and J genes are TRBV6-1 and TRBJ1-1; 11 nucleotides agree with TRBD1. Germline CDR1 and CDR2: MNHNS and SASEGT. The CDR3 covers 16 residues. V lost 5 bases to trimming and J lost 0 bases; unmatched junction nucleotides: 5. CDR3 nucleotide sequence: TGTGCCAGCAGTTGGACAGGGGGCGAGGTGAACACTGAAGCTTTCTTT. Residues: CASSWTGGEVNTEAFF.

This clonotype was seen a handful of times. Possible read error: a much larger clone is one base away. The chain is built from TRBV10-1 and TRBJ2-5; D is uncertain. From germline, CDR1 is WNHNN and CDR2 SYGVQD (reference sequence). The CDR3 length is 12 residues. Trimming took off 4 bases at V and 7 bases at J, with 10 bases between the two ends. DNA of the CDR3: TGCGCCAGCAGTGGAGAGTCGGGGACCCAGTACTTC. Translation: CASSGESGTQYF.

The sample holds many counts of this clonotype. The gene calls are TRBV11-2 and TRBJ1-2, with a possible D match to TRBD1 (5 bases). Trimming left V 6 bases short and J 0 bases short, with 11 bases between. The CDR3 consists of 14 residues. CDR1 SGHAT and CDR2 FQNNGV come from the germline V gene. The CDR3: CASSIGGANYGYTF. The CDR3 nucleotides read TGTGCCAGCAGTATCGGGGGGGCTAACTATGGCTACACCTTC. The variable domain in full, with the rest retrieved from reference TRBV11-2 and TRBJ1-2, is EAGVAQSPRYKIIEKRQSVAFWCNPISGHATLYWYQQILGQGPKLLIQFQNNGVVDDSQLPKDRFSAERLKGVDSTLKIQPAKLEDSAVYLCASSIGGANYGYTFGSGTRLTVV.

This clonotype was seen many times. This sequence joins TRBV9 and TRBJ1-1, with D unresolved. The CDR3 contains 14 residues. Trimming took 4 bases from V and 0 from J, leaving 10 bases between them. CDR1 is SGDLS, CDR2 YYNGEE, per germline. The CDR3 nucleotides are TGTGCCAGCAGCCCCAGTCCAATGAACACTGAAGCTTTCTTT. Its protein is CASSPSPMNTEAFF.

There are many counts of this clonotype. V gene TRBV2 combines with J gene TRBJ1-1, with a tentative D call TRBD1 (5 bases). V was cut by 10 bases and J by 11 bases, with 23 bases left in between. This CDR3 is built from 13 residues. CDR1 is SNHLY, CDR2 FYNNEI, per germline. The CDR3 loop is CATHGTVNSRAFF. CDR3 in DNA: TGTGCCACACACGGGACGGTGAACAGTCGGGCTTTCTTT.

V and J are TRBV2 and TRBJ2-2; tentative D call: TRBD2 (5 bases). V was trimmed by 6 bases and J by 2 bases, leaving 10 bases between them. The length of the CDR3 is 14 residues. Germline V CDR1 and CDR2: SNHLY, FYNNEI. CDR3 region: CASRVTRNTGELFF. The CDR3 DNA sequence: TGTGCCAGCAGGGTTACTAGAAACACCGGGGAGCTGTTTTTT.

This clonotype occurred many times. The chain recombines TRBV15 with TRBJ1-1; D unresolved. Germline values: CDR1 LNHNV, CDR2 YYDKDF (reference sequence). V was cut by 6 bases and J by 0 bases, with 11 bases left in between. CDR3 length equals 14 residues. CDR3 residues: CATRASLVNTEAFF. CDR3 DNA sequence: TGTGCCACCAGAGCCAGCCTGGTGAACACTGAAGCTTTCTTT. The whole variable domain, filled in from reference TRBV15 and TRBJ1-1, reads DAMVIQNPRYQVTQFGKPVTLSCSQTLNHNVMYWYQQKSSQAPKLLFHYYDKDFNNEADTPDNFQSRRPNTSFCFLDIRSPGLGDTAMYLCATRASLVNTEAFFGQGTRLTVV.

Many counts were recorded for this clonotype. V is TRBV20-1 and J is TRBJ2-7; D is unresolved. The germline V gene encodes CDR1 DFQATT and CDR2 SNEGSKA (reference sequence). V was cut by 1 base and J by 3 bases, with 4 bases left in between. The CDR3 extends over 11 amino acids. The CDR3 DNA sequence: TGCAGTGCTAGAGCATTCTACGAGCAGTACTTC. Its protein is CSARAFYEQYF.

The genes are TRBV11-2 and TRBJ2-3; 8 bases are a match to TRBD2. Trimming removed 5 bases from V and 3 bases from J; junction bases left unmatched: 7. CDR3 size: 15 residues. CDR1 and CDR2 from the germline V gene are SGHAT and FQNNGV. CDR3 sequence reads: CASSPDRGRTDTQYF. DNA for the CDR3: TGTGCCAGCAGCCCAGACCGCGGGAGGACAGATACGCAGTATTTT.

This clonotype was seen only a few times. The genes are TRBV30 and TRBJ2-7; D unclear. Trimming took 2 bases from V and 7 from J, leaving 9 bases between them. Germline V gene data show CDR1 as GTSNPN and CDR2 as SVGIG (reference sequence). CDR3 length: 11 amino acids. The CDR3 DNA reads TGTGCCTGGAGTACCGCGGCAGAGCAGTACTTC. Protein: CAWSTAAEQYF. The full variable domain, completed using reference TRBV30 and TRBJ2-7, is SQTIHQWPATLVQPVGSPLSLECTVEGTSNPNLYWYRQAAGRGLQLLFYSVGIGQISSEVPQNLSASRPQDRQFILSSKKLLLSDSGFYLCAWSTAAEQYFGPGTRLTVT.

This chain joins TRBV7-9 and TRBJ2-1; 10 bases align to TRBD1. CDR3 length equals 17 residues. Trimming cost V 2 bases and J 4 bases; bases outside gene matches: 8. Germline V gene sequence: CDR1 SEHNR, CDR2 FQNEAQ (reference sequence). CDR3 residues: CASSLPGGTGEYNEQFF. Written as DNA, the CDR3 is TGTGCCAGCAGCTTACCAGGCGGGACAGGGGAGTACAATGAGCAGTTCTTC.

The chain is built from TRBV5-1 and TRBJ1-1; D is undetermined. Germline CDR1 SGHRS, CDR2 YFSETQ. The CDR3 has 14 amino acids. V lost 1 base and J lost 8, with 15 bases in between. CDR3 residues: CASSLLPGRGEAFF. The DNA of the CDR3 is TGCGCCAGCAGCTTGTTACCTGGGCGGGGAGAAGCTTTCTTT.

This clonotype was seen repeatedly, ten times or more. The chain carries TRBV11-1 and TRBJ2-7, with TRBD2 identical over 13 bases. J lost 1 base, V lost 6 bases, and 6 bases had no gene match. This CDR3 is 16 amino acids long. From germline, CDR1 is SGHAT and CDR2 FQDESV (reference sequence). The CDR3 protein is CASSGLAGVFSYEQYF. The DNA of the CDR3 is TGTGCCAGCAGTGGACTAGCGGGGGTATTTTCCTACGAGCAGTACTTC.